This T cell receptor beta chain was captured by sequencing in a study of blood T cell repertoires in COVID-19. Study at large: T cells, B-cell-depleted T cells, or PBMCs provided the cDNA or gDNA that served as material.

The CDR3 contains 13 residues. Per the germline V gene, CDR1 is SEHNR and CDR2 is FQNEAQ (reference sequence). Between the trimmed V and J ends, which lost 1 base and 0 bases, there was a span of 3 bases. As handled by the study authors: From reference gene primer amplification, estimates of nucleated cell counts were derived. Method: immunoSEQ multiplex PCR; TCRdb's copy keeps in-frame clones and lacks some. V and J calls and clone size follow that table, whereas D and trimming were derived from the DNA. Of around 200,000 clones listed, 70% to 90% were seen once; the top ten hold 2.7%. The TCR comes from a man between 35 and 55 years old with active or convalescent COVID-19. This rearrangement joins TRBV7-9 to TRBJ1-2; D is ambiguous. Sequencing input: peripheral blood. In DNA, the CDR3 is TGTGCCAGCAGCTTAGATACTAACTATGGCTACACCTTC. This translates into CASSLDTNYGYTF.